Listed below are T cell receptor beta chains from one sample, sequenced in a study of cytomegalovirus exposure and HLA in healthy donors. Measured with immunoSEQ multiplex PCR; TCRdb has only the in-frame clones, and not every one. The repertoire holds under 50,000 clones, with approximately 93% as singletons. Sequencing was performed on PBMCs. These receptor sequences come from a woman between 18 and 29 years old in good health and CMV-seronegative. Each CDR3 is given with its conserved first and last residue. A D gene is named only where the DNA matches it firmly. Where a row states a size, it is once, few, many or the class of an expanded clone; other rows omit it.

d_gene,abundance,j_gene,v_gene,CDR3aa,CDR3nt
TRBD2,NA,TRBJ2-1,TRBV5-6,CASILAGVYNEQFF,TGTGCCAGCATCCTAGCGGGGGTATACAATGAGCAGTTCTTC
NA,NA,TRBJ2-7,TRBV5-4,CASSLRDNYEQYF,TGTGCCAGCAGCTTGCGGGACAACTACGAGCAGTACTTC
NA,NA,TRBJ1-1,TRBV29-1,CSAGGQPNTEAFF,TGCAGCGCTGGGGGACAACCTAACACTGAAGCTTTCTTT
TRBD1,NA,TRBJ1-2,TRBV10-3,CAIRSTGQNYGYTF,TGTGCCATCAGATCAACGGGACAGAACTATGGCTACACCTTC
TRBD1,NA,TRBJ2-4,TRBV10-1,CASSGQGKTQYF,TGCGCCAGCAGCGGACAGGGGAAGACTCAGTACTTC
NA,NA,TRBJ1-4,TRBV28,CASSEVLTNEKLFF,TGTGCCAGCAGTGAGGTTTTGACTAATGAAAAACTGTTTTTT
TRBD2,NA,TRBJ2-7,TRBV5-5,CASSLASGSVSSYEQYF,TGTGCCAGCAGCTTAGCTAGCGGGAGCGTTAGCTCCTACGAGCAGTACTTC
TRBD1,NA,TRBJ1-2,TRBV28,CASSIPGTGGYTF,TGTGCCAGCAGTATCCCTGGGACAGGGGGCTACACCTTC
TRBD2,NA,TRBJ2-5,TRBV5-1,CASSLAGGEETQYF,TGCGCCAGCAGCTTGGCCGGGGGGGAAGAGACCCAGTACTTC
NA,NA,TRBJ1-2,TRBV6-5,CASSRAKTLGYTF,TGTGCCAGCAGCCGCGCTAAGACACTTGGCTACACCTTC
NA,NA,TRBJ1-3,TRBV4-2,CASSQARNTIYF,TGTGCCAGCAGCCAAGCCCGGAACACCATATATTTT
TRBD1,NA,TRBJ1-1,TRBV9,CASSPRTGVNTEAFF,TGTGCCAGCAGCCCCCGGACAGGGGTAAACACTGAAGCTTTCTTT
NA,NA,TRBJ1-2,TRBV2,CASSERGYGYTF,TGTGCCAGCAGTGAACGCGGCTATGGCTACACCTTC
TRBD1,NA,TRBJ2-1,TRBV30,CASNPGQGGDEQFF,TGTGCTTCTAACCCGGGACAGGGTGGCGATGAGCAGTTCTTC
TRBD1,NA,TRBJ2-7,TRBV30,CAWSFPTGTVAKQYF,TGTGCCTGGTCCTTTCCGACAGGGACAGTCGCTAAGCAGTACTTC
NA,NA,TRBJ1-2,TRBV2,CASRGDILNYGYTF,TGTGCCAGCAGGGGGGACATACTTAACTATGGCTACACCTTC
TRBD1,NA,TRBJ2-7,TRBV27,CASSPFTGTGGGFSYEQYF,TGTGCCAGCAGTCCCTTCACCGGGACAGGGGGCGGTTTTTCTTACGAGCAGTACTTC
TRBD1,NA,TRBJ1-5,TRBV2,CASSRTGGVQPQHF,TGTGCCAGCAGCCGGACAGGGGGCGTTCAGCCCCAGCATTTT
NA,NA,TRBJ1-2,TRBV6-1,CASTALAGGDYGYTF,TGTGCCAGCACCGCACTCGCGGGGGGCGACTATGGCTACACCTTC
TRBD2,NA,TRBJ2-7,TRBV28,CASAGGTSGEFYEQYF,TGTGCCAGCGCGGGGGGGACTAGCGGGGAATTTTACGAGCAGTACTTC
NA,NA,TRBJ1-5,TRBV6-1,CASQEYSNQPQHF,TGTGCCAGCCAGGAATATAGCAATCAGCCCCAGCATTTT
TRBD2,NA,TRBJ2-5,TRBV19,CASSRTSALAETQYF,TGTGCCAGTAGTAGGACTAGCGCCCTCGCTGAGACCCAGTACTTC
TRBD2,NA,TRBJ2-3,TRBV10-3,CAISDGRNTQYF,TGTGCCATCAGTGACGGGAGGAATACGCAGTATTTT
TRBD1,NA,TRBJ1-2,TRBV7-3,CASSLGTGGNYGYTF,TGTGCCAGCAGCTTGGGGACAGGGGGGAACTATGGCTACACCTTC
NA,once,TRBJ2-3,TRBV7-9,CASSPPSRSTSTDTQYF,TGTGCCAGCAGCCCCCCGTCACGGTCGACTAGCACAGATACGCAGTATTTT
TRBD1,NA,TRBJ2-7,TRBV5-6,CASRFWTGGIYEQYF,TGTGCCAGCAGATTCTGGACAGGGGGGATCTACGAGCAGTACTTC
TRBD1,NA,TRBJ2-7,TRBV7-2,CASSPMGQGVYEQYF,TGTGCCAGCAGCCCTATGGGACAGGGGGTTTACGAGCAGTACTTC
NA,NA,TRBJ2-3,TRBV6-6,CASSYKEGPPDTQYF,TGTGCCAGCAGTTACAAGGAGGGCCCCCCAGATACGCAGTATTTT
NA,NA,TRBJ2-2,TRBV6-5,CASSPLDRNTGELFF,TGTGCCAGCAGTCCCCTGGACAGGAACACCGGGGAGCTGTTTTTT
NA,NA,TRBJ1-3,TRBV21-1,CASSKKNPDPMTGSGNTIYF,TGTGCCAGCAGCAAAAAAAACCCTGATCCGATGACAGGCTCTGGAAACACCATATATTTT
TRBD2,NA,TRBJ2-5,TRBV5-1,CASRRLAGEEETQYF,TGCGCCAGCCGCAGACTAGCGGGAGAAGAAGAGACCCAGTACTTC
TRBD2,NA,TRBJ2-1,TRBV6-4,CASSDSSGSHNEQFF,TGTGCCAGCAGTGACTCTAGCGGGAGCCACAATGAGCAGTTCTTC
NA,NA,TRBJ1-1,TRBV5-4,CASSLAGGLGAEAFF,TGTGCCAGCAGCTTGGCCGGGGGGCTCGGGGCTGAAGCTTTCTTT
TRBD1,NA,TRBJ1-2,TRBV7-6,CASSKSQGDPYGYTF,TGTGCCAGCAGCAAATCACAGGGGGACCCTTATGGCTACACCTTC
NA,NA,TRBJ1-3,TRBV7-2,CASSSDSSGNTIYF,TGTGCCAGCAGCTCGGACAGCTCTGGAAACACCATATATTTT
NA,few,TRBJ1-5,TRBV6-1,CASSGTGNQPQHF,TGTGCCAGCAGCGGTACAGGAAATCAGCCCCAGCATTTT
TRBD1,few,TRBJ2-7,TRBV10-3,CAISATPGQGYEQYF,TGTGCCATCAGTGCGACACCGGGACAGGGCTACGAGCAGTACTTC
TRBD1,NA,TRBJ1-6,TRBV18,CASSPGQGSGSPLHF,TGTGCCAGCTCACCCGGACAGGGTTCAGGGTCACCCCTCCACTTT
TRBD1,NA,TRBJ2-7,TRBV2,CASSGGTGEAREQYF,TGTGCCAGCAGTGGTGGGACAGGGGAGGCGAGGGAGCAGTACTTC
NA,NA,TRBJ1-3,TRBV5-1,CASSRTGIGNTIYF,TGCGCCAGCAGTCGGACCGGGATCGGAAACACCATATATTTT
NA,NA,TRBJ2-5,TRBV6-6,CASSYDTETQYF,TGTGCCAGCAGTTACGACACAGAGACCCAGTACTTC
TRBD1,few,TRBJ2-7,TRBV19,CASSILSGTGGGIPYEQYF,TGTGCCAGTAGTATCTTGTCCGGGACAGGGGGCGGAATTCCCTACGAGCAGTACTTC
NA,once,TRBJ2-1,TRBV7-2,CASSLEGQAYNEQFF,TGTGCCAGCAGCTTAGAGGGACAAGCCTACAATGAGCAGTTCTTC
TRBD1,NA,TRBJ2-2,TRBV27,CASSPPGTGPTGELFF,TGTGCCAGCAGTCCCCCCGGGACAGGGCCCACCGGGGAGCTGTTTTTT
NA,few,TRBJ1-1,TRBV6-5,CASRPRVRNTEAFF,TGTGCCAGCAGGCCCAGGGTTAGGAACACTGAAGCTTTCTTT
NA,NA,TRBJ1-2,TRBV28,CASSQGNYGYTF,TGTGCCAGCAGTCAGGGGAACTATGGCTACACCTTC
TRBD1,NA,TRBJ2-7,TRBV28,CASSPPGQGSSYEQYF,TGTGCCAGCAGCCCCCCTGGACAGGGGAGCTCCTACGAGCAGTACTTC
TRBD1,NA,TRBJ2-3,TRBV7-2,CASSSGQGPDTQYF,TGTGCCAGCAGCTCCGGACAGGGCCCAGATACGCAGTATTTT
TRBD1,NA,TRBJ2-2,TRBV2,CASKDRDWNTGELFF,TGTGCCAGCAAGGACAGGGATTGGAACACCGGGGAGCTGTTTTTT
TRBD1,once,TRBJ2-7,TRBV19,CASIRPAGTGPYEQYF,TGTGCCAGTATACGACCCGCCGGGACAGGGCCCTACGAGCAGTACTTC
TRBD1,NA,TRBJ1-1,TRBV18,CASSRSGGYLNTEAFF,TGTGCCAGCTCAAGGTCAGGGGGCTACTTGAACACTGAAGCTTTCTTT
NA,NA,TRBJ2-3,TRBV9,CASSEGLRGDTQYF,TGTGCCAGCAGCGAGGGACTCAGGGGGGATACGCAGTATTTT
TRBD2,NA,TRBJ2-1,TRBV5-1,CASRRTGLAGGNEQFF,TGCGCCAGCAGGAGGACGGGACTAGCGGGGGGGAATGAGCAGTTCTTC
TRBD2,NA,TRBJ2-3,TRBV27,CASSPGRGKNTDTQYF,TGTGCCAGCAGTCCCGGGCGGGGGAAGAACACAGATACGCAGTATTTT
NA,NA,TRBJ1-2,TRBV4-2,CASSPTTQENYGYTF,TGTGCCAGCAGCCCTACTACACAGGAAAACTATGGCTACACCTTC
TRBD1,NA,TRBJ2-7,TRBV6-5,CASSYSRGPSYEQYF,TGTGCCAGCAGTTACTCCAGGGGGCCCTCCTACGAGCAGTACTTC
TRBD1,NA,TRBJ2-1,TRBV19,CASSIEQGQGVEQFF,TGTGCCAGTAGTATCGAACAGGGTCAGGGGGTTGAGCAGTTCTTC
NA,NA,TRBJ2-4,TRBV11-1,CASSLYDLSQVQYF,TGTGCCAGCAGCTTATATGATCTCTCTCAGGTTCAGTACTTC
TRBD2,NA,TRBJ2-1,TRBV5-1,CASSYSGSDYEQFF,TGCGCCAGCAGCTATAGCGGGAGCGACTATGAGCAGTTCTTC
TRBD1,NA,TRBJ2-2,TRBV5-4,CASSHPGTGHTGELFF,TGTGCCAGCAGCCACCCGGGGACAGGCCACACCGGGGAGCTGTTTTTT